The 4 T cell receptor beta chains listed next were all sequenced from one sample in a study of early T cells in non-severe SARS-CoV-2 infection. TCRdb analysed the 5' RACE reads with MiXCR anew, one entry per CDR3 protein. Of around 47,000 distinct CDR3 sequences listed, 9.5% to 12% are singletons. The material sequenced was whole blood. These receptors originate from an adult who was a healthcare worker with PCR-confirmed SARS-CoV-2 infection or an uninfected control (not recorded which).

The chain joins TRBV18 to TRBJ2-3; D possibly corresponds to TRBD2 (7 bases). V gave up 1 base and J gave up 3 bases, with 14 bases separating them. The CDR3 has 16 residues. Germline V gives CDR1 KGHSH, CDR2 LQKENI. The CDR3 spells CASSPLRGGLTDTQYF. The CDR3 DNA reads TGTGCCAGCTCACCACTTCGCGGGGGCCTGACAGATACGCAGTATTTT. The full variable domain, with the rest looked up from reference TRBV18 and TRBJ2-3, is NAGVMQNPRHLVRRRGQEARLRCSPMKGHSHVYWYRQLPEEGLKFMVYLQKENIIDESGMPKERFSAEFPKEGPSILRIQQVVRGDSAAYFCASSPLRGGLTDTQYFGPGTRLTVL.

The table lists this clonotype with many counts. This chain links TRBV29-1 with TRBJ1-2, with TRBD1 matching over 7 bases. This CDR3 has 11 residues. From germline, CDR1 is SQVTM and CDR2 ANQGSEA. V lost 4 bases, J lost 8 bases, and 4 bases stayed unmatched. The CDR3 nucleotides read TGCAGCGTTGGACAGGGATCCGGCTACACCTTC. This sequence encodes CSVGQGSGYTF.

Comments on this clonotype: One junction end disagrees with the germline gene, perhaps due to a read error. V is TRBV7-7 and J is TRBJ2-5, with D uncertain. This CDR3 comprises 14 residues. CDR1 is SSHAT and CDR2 is FNYEAQ in the germline V gene (reference sequence). CDR3 protein: CASSRALTQETQYF. DNA for the CDR3: TGTGCTAGCAGCCGGGCGCTGACCCAAGAGACCCAGTACTTC.

This clonotype was picked up many times. This rearrangement joins TRBV5-1 to TRBJ2-1; D is tentatively TRBD1 or TRBD2 (5 bases each). Germline V gene lookup returns CDR1 SGHRS and CDR2 YFSETQ. The CDR3 totals 16 residues. The V end was cut by 0 bases, the J end by 5 bases, with 15 bases between. This chain's CDR3 is CASSLASRWGNNEQFF. The CDR3 nucleotides read TGCGCCAGCAGCTTGGCTAGCAGATGGGGGAACAATGAGCAGTTCTTC. Full variable domain (missing parts from reference TRBV5-1 and TRBJ2-1): KAGVTQTPRYLIKTRGQQVTLSCSPISGHRSVSWYQQTPGQGLQFLFEYFSETQRNKGNFPGRFSGRQFSNSRSEMNVSTLELGDSALYLCASSLASRWGNNEQFFGPGTRLTVL.